This T cell receptor beta chain originates from a study of cytomegalovirus exposure and HLA in healthy donors. Study-wide results and limits: Later analysis suggested most CMV-associated TCR beta chains were HLA-restricted. Some segments of the V type, notably TRBV6-2 and TRBV6-3, were excluded as indistinguishable.

Trimming stripped 3 bases from V and 4 bases from J, with 12 bases between. The CDR3 is 14 amino acids. CDR1 is SEHNR, CDR2 FQNEAQ, per germline (reference sequence). Details on this clone: Antigen specificity is unknown.

Both 60 Vbeta primers and 13 Jbeta primers went into the PCR. Assay used: immunoSEQ multiplex PCR; TCRdb lists only in-frame clones, some missing. The sample includes approximately 180,000 clones, 77% of them seen just once. The clonotype comes from a woman aged 60-75 years in good health and CMV-seropositive. V gene TRBV7-9 combines with J gene TRBJ1-1; possibly TRBD1 for D (6 bases). The sequenced sample consisted of PBMCs. This CDR3 is CASSFDRPSTEAFF. In nucleotides, the CDR3 is TGTGCCAGCAGCTTCGACAGGCCGAGCACTGAAGCTTTCTTT.